This T cell receptor beta chain appears in the sequencing data of a study of OX40 agonist ivuxolimab in advanced cancers. Study information: From 23 to 79 years was the age range, with a mean of about 56 years, and roughly 80% were male. The study's findings and limits: Expanded clones tended on average to be more numerous among CD8+ T cells than CD4+. Part of the nonresponder group also had normalized T-cell clonal expansion that was low.

Concerning this clone: As yet, its antigen is unknown.

The CDR3 sequence is 13 residues long. V lost 9 bases, J lost 6 bases, and 4 bases stayed unmatched. Germline CDR1 and CDR2: ENHRY and SYGVKD. Sequenced by immunoSEQ multiplex PCR; TCRdb stores in-frame clones only, minus some. The repertoire consists of some 44,000 clones, with 86% occurring once and the leading ten covering 0.3% to 0.45%. The sequence came from an adult with an advanced solid tumor such as melanoma, head and neck, liver or kidney cancer. The sequenced sample was CD4+ or CD8+ T cells sorted from blood, obtained in a trial of the OX40 agonist ivuxolimab. V gene TRBV10-3 combines with J gene TRBJ1-4; 10 bases agree with TRBD1. CDR3 region: CAIGQGGDEKLFF. DNA of the CDR3: TGTGCCATAGGACAGGGGGGCGATGAAAAACTGTTTTTT.